A selection of T cell receptor beta chains follows, all from one sample in a study of CD8+CD57+ T cells in acquired aplastic anemia. TCRdb ran MiXCR on the reads and lists one entry per CDR3 protein. The sample yields 400,000 to 450,000 distinct CDR3 sequences, about 70% seen once. The source material was sorted CD4+, CD8+, or CD8+CD57+ T cells (not recorded which) from PBMCs. These receptors originate from a human donor in good health, serving as a control. CDR3s include the opening cysteine and the closing phenylalanine or tryptophan. Each record gives: clone size, J gene, V gene, D gene, CDR3 DNA, CDR3 protein. D genes are given only for firm matches. The listing skips clone size in some rows; elsewhere it reads once, few, many or a size class.

- | TRBJ2-1 | TRBV7-3 | - | TGTGCCAGCAGCTTAGGTTCGAACTCCTACCATGTGCAGTTCTTC | CASSLGSNSYHVQFF
many | TRBJ1-6 | TRBV5-1 | - | TGCGCCAGCAGCTTGGGCAGAGACTCACCCCTCCACTTT | CASSLGRDSPLHF
many | TRBJ1-1 | TRBV20-1 | - | TGCAGTGCTAGAGATGCCCTGACAGGATCGAACACTGAAGCTTTCTTT | CSARDALTGSNTEAFF
many | TRBJ1-3 | TRBV5-1 | TRBD1 | TGCGCCAGCAGCGCGACAGGGACTGGAAACACCATATATTTT | CASSATGTGNTIYF
many | TRBJ2-1 | TRBV19 | - | TGTGCCAGTAGTACCCAGACAGGTAGCTCCTACAATGAGCAGTTCTTC | CASSTQTGSSYNEQFF
- | TRBJ1-6 | TRBV12-3/TRBV12-4 | - | TGTGCCAGCAGCTTAGGCTCCTGGGTGGGCACCTATAATTCACCCCTCCACTTT | CASSLGSWVGTYNSPLHF
- | TRBJ1-2 | TRBV7-9 | - | TGTGCCAGCAGCTCAACCAACGGAAGGCCTGGCTACACCTTC | CASSSTNGRPGYTF
- | TRBJ2-3 | TRBV19 | - | TGTGCCAGCAGTATCCGGAACAGGTGGACAGATAAGCAGTATTTT | CASSIRNRWTDKQYF
- | TRBJ1-5 | TRBV9 | - | TGTGCCAGCAGCGTCGACAGTCTCAGCTCTGGAAACAATTTT | CASSVDSLSSGNNF
- | TRBJ2-5 | TRBV12-3/TRBV12-4 | - | TGTGCCAGCAGAGCAGATTATAGGGGAGAGGCCCAGTACTTC | CASRADYRGEAQYF
- | TRBJ1-5 | TRBV7-2 | - | TGTGCCAGCAGCTTGGCAGGGGTTGCTTACTACCAGCATTTT | CASSLAGVAYYQHF
- | TRBJ2-2 | TRBV7-2 | - | TGTGCCTGCAGTCGCAACATGGGCACCGGGGACCTGTTTTTT | CACSRNMGTGDLFF
- | TRBJ1-5 | TRBV7-2 | - | TGTGCCAGCAGCGTCGCGGGCGGGGGTAGCAATCAGCCCCAGCATTTT | CASSVAGGGSNQPQHF
few | TRBJ1-2 | TRBV19 | TRBD1 | TGTGCCAGTAGTCTAACGACAGGGAACTATGGCTACACCTTC | CASSLTTGNYGYTF
- | TRBJ2-3 | TRBV12-3/TRBV12-4 | - | TGTGCCACGGGGGCAGATACGCAGTATTTT | CATGADTQYF
- | TRBJ1-2 | TRBV5-1 | TRBD1 | TGCGCCACCAGCTTAGTCAGGGACAGAACCTACACCTTC | CATSLVRDRTYTF
- | TRBJ2-3 | TRBV20-1 | - | TGCAGGGTGGGTAGCAGACGCCAAGAGAATACGCAGTATTTT | CRVGSRRQENTQYF
few | TRBJ1-3 | TRBV4-3 | TRBD1 | TGCGCCAGCAGCCAAGGGACAGGGCGGAACCCCTCCAACTCTGGAAACACCATATATTTT | CASSQGTGRNPSNSGNTIYF
many | TRBJ1-4 | TRBV4-1 | - | TGCGCCAGCAGCCAAGAAATCTGGGGTACTAATGAAAAACTGTTTTTT | CASSQEIWGTNEKLFF
- | TRBJ2-7 | TRBV9 | TRBD1 | TGTGCCAGCAGCGTTGTACAGACAGGGGGCCCAAACTACGAGCAGTACTTC | CASSVVQTGGPNYEQYF
many | TRBJ2-5 | TRBV11-3 | TRBD2 | TGTGCCAGCGCTCGGACTAGCTTCGAGACCCAGTACTTC | CASARTSFETQYF
- | TRBJ1-5 | TRBV2 | TRBD1 | TGTGCCAGCATCCGGGACAGACGTAGCAATCAGCCCCAGCATTTT | CASIRDRRSNQPQHF
once | TRBJ1-4 | TRBV2 | - | TGTGCCAGCAGTGACAAAAACGTACGGAGTGAATCGGAAAAACTGTTTTTT | CASSDKNVRSESEKLFF
many | TRBJ2-6 | TRBV7-2 | TRBD1 | TGTGCCAGCAGCTTAAGGGGGACAGGGGGCGGTTCCGGGGCCAACGTCCTGACTTTC | CASSLRGTGGGSGANVLTF
many | TRBJ2-3 | TRBV6-6 | TRBD2 | TGTGCCAGCAGTTACTCGAGTCCGGGACTAAGCACAGATACGCAGTATTTT | CASSYSSPGLSTDTQYF
- | TRBJ1-2 | TRBV9 | - | TGTGCCAGCAGCGCAACCCTACAGGGCCGGAATGGCTACACCTTC | CASSATLQGRNGYTF
- | TRBJ2-5 | TRBV7-2 | TRBD2 | TGTGCCAGCGGCTTGGTTGTGGGGGGGGGATCCCAAGAGACCCAGTACTTC | CASGLVVGGGSQETQYF
- | TRBJ1-5 | TRBV20-1 | - | TGCAGTGCTGCAGGGTTTGGAGATAATCAGCCCCAGCATTTT | CSAAGFGDNQPQHF
- | TRBJ1-6 | TRBV7-4 | - | TGTGCCAGCGGCCCCTCCGGCTCCTATAATGCGCCCCTCCACTTT | CASGPSGSYNAPLHF
- | TRBJ1-6 | TRBV9 | - | TGTGCCAGCAGCGTAGGTCCGGGGTGGCTACACCTTCTCCACTTT | CASSVGPGWLHLLHF
few | TRBJ1-5 | TRBV6-5 | TRBD1 | TGTGCCAGCAGGACCCGGACAGGGACGTTCAATCAGCCCCAGCATTTT | CASRTRTGTFNQPQHF
few | TRBJ2-7 | TRBV7-2 | - | TGTGCCAGCACCTCTACCCCAGGCTACGAGCAGTACTTC | CASTSTPGYEQYF
- | TRBJ1-4 | TRBV7-8 | - | TGTGCCAGCAGCTTCGGGACGCCTCCAGGGACGTACGAAAAACTGTTTTTT | CASSFGTPPGTYEKLFF
few | TRBJ1-2 | TRBV7-9 | - | TGTGCCAGCAGCTTAGTGGGTGGTGGCTACACCTTC | CASSLVGGGYTF
many | TRBJ1-2 | TRBV20-1 | - | TGCAGTGCGACAGACAGGACTGTGACCAATGGCTACACCTTC | CSATDRTVTNGYTF
- | TRBJ1-3 | TRBV19 | - | - | CASSTGPLDSPLHFDF
- | TRBJ1-1 | TRBV5-1 | - | TGCGCCAGCAGCTTGGAGGGGGTTACTGAAGCTCTCTTT | CASSLEGVTEALF
- | TRBJ1-1 | TRBV19 | - | TGTGCCAGTAGTATATCGGCAGGAGAAGCTTTCTTT | CASSISAGEAFF
- | TRBJ2-5 | TRBV2 | - | TGTGCCAGCAGCGGTGATAGCAATCAGCCCCAGTACTTC | CASSGDSNQPQYF
- | TRBJ1-2 | TRBV2 | - | TGTGCCAGCAGGCTTAGACCAGCTCAGGCGGCCCAGACCTTC | CASRLRPAQAAQTF